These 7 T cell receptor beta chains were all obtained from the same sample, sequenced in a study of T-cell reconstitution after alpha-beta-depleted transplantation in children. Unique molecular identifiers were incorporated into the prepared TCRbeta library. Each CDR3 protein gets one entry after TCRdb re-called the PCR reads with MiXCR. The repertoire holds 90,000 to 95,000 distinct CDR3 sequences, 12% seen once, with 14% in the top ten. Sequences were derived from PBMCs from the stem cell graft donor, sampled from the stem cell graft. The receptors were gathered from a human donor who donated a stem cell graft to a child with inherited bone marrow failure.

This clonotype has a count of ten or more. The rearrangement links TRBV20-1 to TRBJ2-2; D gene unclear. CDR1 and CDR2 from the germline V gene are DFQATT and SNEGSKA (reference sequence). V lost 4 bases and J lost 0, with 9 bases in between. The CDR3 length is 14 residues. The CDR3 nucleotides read TGCAGTGCTAAGGGCAGCCCGAACACCGGGGAGCTGTTTTTT. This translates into CSAKGSPNTGELFF.

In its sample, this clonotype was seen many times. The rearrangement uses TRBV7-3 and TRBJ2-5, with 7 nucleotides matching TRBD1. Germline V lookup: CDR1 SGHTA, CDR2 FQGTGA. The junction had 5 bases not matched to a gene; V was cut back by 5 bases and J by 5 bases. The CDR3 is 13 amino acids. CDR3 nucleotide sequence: TGTGCCAGCAGCCTGGGACAGCCGGAGACCCAGTACTTC. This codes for CASSLGQPETQYF.

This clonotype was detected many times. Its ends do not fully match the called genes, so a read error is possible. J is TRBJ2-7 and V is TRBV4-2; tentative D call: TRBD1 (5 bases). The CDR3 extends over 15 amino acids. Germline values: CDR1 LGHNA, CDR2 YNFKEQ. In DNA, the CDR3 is TGTGCCAGCAGCCAATCTGACAGCGCAGCCTACGAGCATTACTTC. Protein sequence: CASSQSDSAAYEHYF.

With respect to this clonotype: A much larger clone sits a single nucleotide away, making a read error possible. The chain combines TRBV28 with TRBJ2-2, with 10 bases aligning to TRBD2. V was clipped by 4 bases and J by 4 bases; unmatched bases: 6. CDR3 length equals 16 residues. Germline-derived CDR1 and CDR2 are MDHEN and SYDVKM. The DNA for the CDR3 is TGTGCCAGCAGTTCTGGACTAGCGGTTACCACCGGGGAGCTGTTTTTT. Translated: CASSSGLAVTTGELFF.

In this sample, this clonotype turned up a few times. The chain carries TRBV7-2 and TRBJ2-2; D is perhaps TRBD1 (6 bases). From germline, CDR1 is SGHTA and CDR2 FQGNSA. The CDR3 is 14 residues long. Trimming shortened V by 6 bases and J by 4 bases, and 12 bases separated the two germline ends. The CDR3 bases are TGTGCCAGCAGGGCAGGGGCGAGCACCGGGGAGCTGTTTTTT. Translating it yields CASRAGASTGELFF.

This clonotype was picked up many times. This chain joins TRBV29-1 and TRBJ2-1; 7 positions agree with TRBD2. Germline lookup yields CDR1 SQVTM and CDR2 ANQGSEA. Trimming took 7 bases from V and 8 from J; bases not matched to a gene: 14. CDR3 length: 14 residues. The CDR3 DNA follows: TGCAGCGCCGCTTCGGCTAGCGGAGGCGATGAGCAGTTCTTC. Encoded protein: CSAASASGGDEQFF.

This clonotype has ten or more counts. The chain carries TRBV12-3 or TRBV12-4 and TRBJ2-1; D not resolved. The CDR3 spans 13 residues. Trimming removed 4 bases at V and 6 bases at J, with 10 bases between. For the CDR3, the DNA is TGTGCCAGCAGTTCTAACTCAGCCAATGAGCAGTTCTTC. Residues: CASSSNSANEQFF.